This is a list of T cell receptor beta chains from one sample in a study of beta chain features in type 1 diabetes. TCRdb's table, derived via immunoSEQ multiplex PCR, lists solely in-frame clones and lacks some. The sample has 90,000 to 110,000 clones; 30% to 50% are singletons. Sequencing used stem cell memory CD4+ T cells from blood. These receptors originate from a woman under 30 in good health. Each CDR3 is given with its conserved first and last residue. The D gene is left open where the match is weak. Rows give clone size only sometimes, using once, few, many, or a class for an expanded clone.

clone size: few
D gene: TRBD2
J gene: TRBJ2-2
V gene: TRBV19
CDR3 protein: CASGLARDTGELFF
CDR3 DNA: TGTGCCAGCGGACTAGCGCGAGACACCGGGGAGCTGTTTTTT

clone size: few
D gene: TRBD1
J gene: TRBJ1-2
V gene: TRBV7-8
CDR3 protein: CASSLAGQPNYGYTF
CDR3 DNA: TGTGCCAGCAGCTTAGCGGGACAGCCTAACTATGGCTACACCTTC

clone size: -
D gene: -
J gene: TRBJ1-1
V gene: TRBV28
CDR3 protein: CASSLSWRHGMNTEAFF
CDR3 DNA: TGTGCCAGCAGTTTATCATGGAGGCACGGTATGAACACTGAAGCTTTCTTT

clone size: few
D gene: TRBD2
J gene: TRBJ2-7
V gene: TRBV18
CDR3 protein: CASSARTSGSGEQYF
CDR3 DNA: TGTGCCAGCTCAGCGCGGACTAGCGGGAGTGGAGAGCAGTACTTC

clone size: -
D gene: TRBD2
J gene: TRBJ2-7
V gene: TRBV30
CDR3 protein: CAFLASGPYEQYF
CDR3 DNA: TGTGCCTTCCTAGCTAGCGGACCCTACGAGCAGTACTTC

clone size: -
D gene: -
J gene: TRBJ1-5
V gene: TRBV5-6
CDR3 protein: CASSLAGSGMYQPQHF
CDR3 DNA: TGTGCCAGCAGCTTGGCAGGGTCTGGTATGTATCAGCCCCAGCATTTT

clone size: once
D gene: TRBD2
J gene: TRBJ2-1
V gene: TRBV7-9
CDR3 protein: CASSLGLAESNEQFF
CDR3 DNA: TGTGCCAGCAGCTTAGGACTAGCGGAGTCCAATGAGCAGTTCTTC

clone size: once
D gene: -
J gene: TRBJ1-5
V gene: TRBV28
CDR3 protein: CASRPLVLSRSNQPQHF
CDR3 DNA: TGTGCCAGCAGGCCTCTAGTGTTAAGTAGGAGCAATCAGCCCCAGCATTTT

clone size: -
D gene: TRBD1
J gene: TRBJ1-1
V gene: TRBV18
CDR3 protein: CASSEQGARDSTEAFF
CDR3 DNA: TGTGCCAGCTCGGAGCAGGGGGCGCGTGACAGCACTGAAGCTTTCTTT

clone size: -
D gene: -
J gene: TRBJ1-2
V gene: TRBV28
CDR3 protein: CASSFGGGYGYTF
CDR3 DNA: TGTGCCAGCAGTTTCGGAGGAGGCTATGGCTACACCTTC

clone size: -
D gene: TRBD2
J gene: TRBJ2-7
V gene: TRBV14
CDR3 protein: CASSRSRGGSYEQYF
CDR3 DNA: TGTGCCAGCAGCCGGTCGCGGGGGGGGTCCTACGAGCAGTACTTC

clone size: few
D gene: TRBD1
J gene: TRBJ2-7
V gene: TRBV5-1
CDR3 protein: CASSLGPRDRVHEQYF
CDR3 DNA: TGCGCCAGCAGCTTGGGACCACGGGACAGGGTCCACGAGCAGTACTTC

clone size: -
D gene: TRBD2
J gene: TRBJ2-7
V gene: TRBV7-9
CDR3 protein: CASSFTSGTYEQYF
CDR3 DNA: TGTGCCAGCAGCTTCACTAGCGGGACCTACGAGCAGTACTTC

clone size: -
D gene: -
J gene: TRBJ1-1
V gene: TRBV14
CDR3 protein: CASRKMTAYTEAFF
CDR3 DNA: TGTGCCAGCAGGAAGATGACAGCCTACACTGAAGCTTTCTTT

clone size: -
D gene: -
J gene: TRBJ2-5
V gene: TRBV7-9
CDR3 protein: CASSFRQGLYQETQYF
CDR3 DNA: TGTGCCAGCAGTTTCCGACAGGGACTGTACCAAGAGACCCAGTACTTC

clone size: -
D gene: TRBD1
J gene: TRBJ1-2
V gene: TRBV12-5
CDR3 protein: CASGLYLGQDRFGGYTF
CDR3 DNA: TGTGCTAGTGGTCTATACCTGGGACAGGACCGTTTTGGTGGCTACACCTTC

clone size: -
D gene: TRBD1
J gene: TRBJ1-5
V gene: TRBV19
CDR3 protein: CASTSTGMGNQPQHF
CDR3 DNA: TGTGCCAGTACCTCGACAGGGATGGGCAATCAGCCCCAGCATTTT

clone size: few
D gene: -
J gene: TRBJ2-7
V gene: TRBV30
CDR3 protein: CAWSGAGTYEQYF
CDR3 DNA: TGTGCCTGGAGTGGGGCAGGGACCTACGAGCAGTACTTC

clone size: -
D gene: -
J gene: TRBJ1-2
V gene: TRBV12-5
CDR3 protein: CASGRSGQGYGYTF
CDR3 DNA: TGTGCTAGTGGCCGATCCGGACAAGGCTATGGCTACACCTTC

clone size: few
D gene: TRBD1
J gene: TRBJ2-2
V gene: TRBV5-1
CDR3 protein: CASSPGTGRSGELFF
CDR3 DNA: TGCGCCAGCAGCCCTGGGACAGGGAGGTCCGGGGAGCTGTTTTTT

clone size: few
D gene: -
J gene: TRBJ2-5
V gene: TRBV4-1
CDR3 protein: CASSRLEGLGETQYF
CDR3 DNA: TGCGCCAGCAGCCGCCTCGAGGGACTTGGGGAGACCCAGTACTTC

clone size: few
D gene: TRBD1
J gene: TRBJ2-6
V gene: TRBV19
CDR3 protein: CASRGPGANVLTF
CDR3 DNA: TGTGCCAGCAGGGGGCCTGGGGCCAACGTCCTGACTTTC

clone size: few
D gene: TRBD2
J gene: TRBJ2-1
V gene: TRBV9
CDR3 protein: CASSGTSGSNEQFF
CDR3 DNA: TGTGCCAGCAGCGGGACTAGCGGGAGTAATGAGCAGTTCTTC

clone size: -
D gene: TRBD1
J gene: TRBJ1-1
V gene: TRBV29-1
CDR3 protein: CSVLVPTGMNTEAFF
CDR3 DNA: TGCAGCGTCCTAGTCCCGACAGGGATGAACACTGAAGCTTTCTTT

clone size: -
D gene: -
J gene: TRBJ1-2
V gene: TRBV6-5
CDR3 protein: CASSTGPGNYGYTF
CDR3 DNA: TGTGCCAGCAGCACAGGCCCCGGAAACTATGGCTACACCTTC

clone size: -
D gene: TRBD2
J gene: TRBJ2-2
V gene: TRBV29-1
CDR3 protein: CSVVRLAGETGELFF
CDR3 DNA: TGCAGCGTTGTACGACTAGCGGGAGAGACCGGGGAGCTGTTTTTT

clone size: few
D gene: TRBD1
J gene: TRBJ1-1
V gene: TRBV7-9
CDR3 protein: CASKQGRPDTEAFF
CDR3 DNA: TGTGCCAGCAAACAGGGGCGCCCAGACACTGAAGCTTTCTTT

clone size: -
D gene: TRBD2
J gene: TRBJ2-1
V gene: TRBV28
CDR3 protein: CASSPTSGARNEQFF
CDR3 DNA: TGTGCCAGCAGCCCTACTAGCGGGGCTCGTAATGAGCAGTTCTTC

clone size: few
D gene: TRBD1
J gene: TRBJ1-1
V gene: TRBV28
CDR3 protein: CASSLDRGETEAFF
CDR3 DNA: TGTGCCAGCAGTCTCGACAGGGGTGAGACTGAAGCTTTCTTT

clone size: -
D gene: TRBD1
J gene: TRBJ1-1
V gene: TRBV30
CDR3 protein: CAWSGDRADTEAFF
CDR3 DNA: TGTGCCTGGAGTGGGGACAGGGCGGACACTGAAGCTTTCTTT

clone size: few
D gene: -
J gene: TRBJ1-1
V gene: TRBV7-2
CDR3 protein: CASSYSGAYTEAFF
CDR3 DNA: TGTGCCAGCAGCTACTCAGGGGCTTACACTGAAGCTTTCTTT

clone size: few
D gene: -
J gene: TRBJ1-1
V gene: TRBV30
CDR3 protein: CALQLRAVGTEAFF
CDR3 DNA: TGTGCCCTACAACTCAGGGCGGTTGGGACTGAAGCTTTCTTT

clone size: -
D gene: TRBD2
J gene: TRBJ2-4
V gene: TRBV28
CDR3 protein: CASSRLAGSLTKNIQYF
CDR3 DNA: TGTGCCAGCAGCCGACTAGCGGGATCATTAACCAAAAACATTCAGTACTTC

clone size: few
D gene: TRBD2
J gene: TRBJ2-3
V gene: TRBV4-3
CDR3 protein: CASSQGPSGAFTDTQYF
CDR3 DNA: TGCGCCAGCAGCCAAGGTCCTAGCGGGGCTTTCACAGATACGCAGTATTTT

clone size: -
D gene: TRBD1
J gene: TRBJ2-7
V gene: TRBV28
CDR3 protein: CASTPGQSSYEQYF
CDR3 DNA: TGTGCCAGCACCCCGGGACAGAGCTCCTACGAGCAGTACTTC

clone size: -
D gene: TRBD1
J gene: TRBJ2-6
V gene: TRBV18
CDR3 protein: CASSHGTGPSSGANVLTF
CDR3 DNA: TGTGCCAGCTCACACGGGACAGGGCCTTCCTCTGGGGCCAACGTCCTGACTTTC

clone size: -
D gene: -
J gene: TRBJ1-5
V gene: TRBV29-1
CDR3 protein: CSVETGRVGQPQHF
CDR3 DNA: TGCAGCGTTGAGACAGGAAGGGTTGGCCAGCCCCAGCATTTT